A single sample gave rise to the 17 T cell receptor beta chains below, sequenced in a study of shared clonotypes between healthy human individuals. The method was immunoSEQ multiplex PCR; TCRdb's version includes in-frame clones alone and lacks a portion of them. Of approximately 1.5 million clones listed, around 98% are singletons. Input material: naive CD4+ T cells sorted from blood. Subset described: CD45RA+ positively selected. Every receptor here comes from a man aged 30-40 years in good health.

This chain links TRBV7-9 with TRBJ2-3; the D is unclear. The CDR3 covers 15 residues. The V gene lost 4 bases and the J gene lost 4 bases, with 15 bases spanning the gap. CDR1 and CDR2 (germline): SEHNR, FQNEAQ (reference sequence). The CDR3 nucleotides are TGTGCCAGCAGCTCGAAGGGCGAGTGGCCAGATACGCAGTATTTT. Amino acids: CASSSKGEWPDTQYF.

V and J are TRBV2 and TRBJ1-5; D remains unclear. With 2 bases removed from V and 3 bases from J, the gap between germline ends came to 5 bases. The CDR3 is made up of 13 amino acids. Germline assignment: CDR1 SNHLY and CDR2 FYNNEI. The CDR3 region has the DNA TGTGCCAGCAGTGAAAAGAACAATCAGCCCCAGCATTTT. Translated: CASSEKNNQPQHF.

This chain connects TRBV6-5 to TRBJ2-3; D may be TRBD1 (5 bases). The V gene's germline CDR1 is MNHEY and CDR2 SVGAGI. Trimming took off 2 bases at V and 0 bases at J, with 9 bases between the two ends. The CDR3 is 15 amino acids. DNA of the CDR3: TGTGCCAGCAGTTACCTAGGGGAAAGCACAGATACGCAGTATTTT. Residues: CASSYLGESTDTQYF.

The chain employs TRBV9 and TRBJ1-1, with D unresolved. Germline V lookup: CDR1 SGDLS, CDR2 YYNGEE. V lost 3 bases to trimming and J lost 1 base, with 4 bases between them. The CDR3 contains 12 residues. The CDR3 here is CASSAQNTEAFF. Written as DNA, the CDR3 is TGTGCCAGCAGCGCCCAGAACACTGAAGCTTTCTTT.

The chain recombines TRBV12-2 with TRBJ1-3. TRBV12-2 is listed as a pseudogene. CDR3 length: 13 amino acids. DNA of the CDR3: TGTGCAAGTCGCTTCCCCCATGCCGGCACCATATATTTT. It is translated as CASRFPHAGTIYF.

V gene TRBV5-4 combines with J gene TRBJ2-4; D not resolved. Between the trimmed V and J ends, which lost 0 bases and 0 bases, there was a span of 7 bases. Germline V lookup: CDR1 SGHNT, CDR2 YYREEE (reference sequence). CDR3 size: 15 residues. The CDR3 DNA reads TGTGCCAGCAGCTTGGCATCAGAAGCCAAAAACATTCAGTACTTC. It translates to CASSLASEAKNIQYF. The complete variable domain, with remaining parts taken from reference TRBV5-4 and TRBJ2-4, reads ETGVTQSPTHLIKTRGQQVTLRCSSQSGHNTVSWYQQALGQGPQFIFQYYREEENGRGNFPPRFSGLQFPNYSSELNVNALELDDSALYLCASSLASEAKNIQYFGAGTRLSVL.

V usage is TRBV19 and J usage is TRBJ2-5, with D possibly being TRBD2 (6 bases). The CDR3 loop spans 16 amino acids. V lost 3 bases to trimming and J lost 5 bases, with 19 bases between them. In germline, CDR1 is LNHDA, CDR2 SQIVND (reference sequence). Written as DNA, the CDR3 is TGTGCCAGTAGTATGGTTACCGGGGGTCCGCATGAGACCCAGTACTTC. Protein sequence: CASSMVTGGPHETQYF.

This chain links TRBV7-9 with TRBJ2-1; a possible D gene is TRBD2 (6 bases). Germline CDR1 is SEHNR and CDR2 is FQNEAQ (reference sequence). V lost 2 bases to trimming and J lost 5 bases, with 13 bases between them. CDR3 length: 15 amino acids. CDR3 DNA: TGTGCCAGCAGCTTAAACCTAGCGCTAGACAATGAGCAGTTCTTC. Protein sequence: CASSLNLALDNEQFF.

This sequence joins TRBV5-1 and TRBJ2-1; maybe TRBD2 (6 bases). Germline V lookup: CDR1 SGHRS, CDR2 YFSETQ. This CDR3 is 15 amino acids long. V was shortened by 2 bases and J by 0 bases, with 9 bases between the two germline ends. CDR3: CASSFDSGSYNEQFF. CDR3 sequence (DNA): TGCGCCAGCAGCTTTGATAGCGGCTCCTACAATGAGCAGTTCTTC. Looking up the rest from reference TRBV5-1 and TRBJ2-1 gives the full variable domain: KAGVTQTPRYLIKTRGQQVTLSCSPISGHRSVSWYQQTPGQGLQFLFEYFSETQRNKGNFPGRFSGRQFSNSRSEMNVSTLELGDSALYLCASSFDSGSYNEQFFGPGTRLTVL.

The chain combines TRBV5-1 with TRBJ1-1, with 8 bases fitting TRBD1. Trimming at V came to 4 bases and at J to 0 bases, leaving 8 bases not matched to a gene. There are 16 residues in the CDR3. Per germline, CDR1 SGHRS and CDR2 YFSETQ. The CDR3 is CASSVGQGGMNTEAFF. In DNA, the CDR3 is TGCGCCAGCAGCGTAGGACAGGGCGGAATGAACACTGAAGCTTTCTTT.

The V call is TRBV28, the J call TRBJ2-7; D is perhaps TRBD2 (6 bases). Germline V gives CDR1 MDHEN, CDR2 SYDVKM. The CDR3 totals 16 residues. Trimming stripped 8 bases from V and 5 bases from J, with 25 bases between. CDR3 coding DNA: TGTGCCAGCCGACCCTTGCTCGGGGGAGATGACAACGAGCAGTACTTC. Protein: CASRPLLGGDDNEQYF. Full variable domain (remainder filled in from reference TRBV28 and TRBJ2-7): DVKVTQSSRYLVKRTGEKVFLECVQDMDHENMFWYRQDPGLGLRLIYFSYDVKMKEKGDIPEGYSVSREKKERFSLILESASTNQTSMYLCASRPLLGGDDNEQYFGPGTRLTVT.

This clone was seen a single time. The rearrangement joins TRBV2 to TRBJ2-6; D perhaps matches TRBD2 (5 bases). This CDR3 comprises 17 residues. Trimming removed 6 bases at V and 0 bases at J, with 15 bases between. Per germline, CDR1 SNHLY and CDR2 FYNNEI. In nucleotides, the CDR3 is TGTGCCAGCAGCCCTGCTGGAGGCAACTCTGGGGCCAACGTCCTGACTTTC. Its translation is CASSPAGGNSGANVLTF.

The V gene is TRBV7-3, the J gene TRBJ2-3, with 9 bases matching TRBD1. The CDR3 covers 15 residues. V lost 5 bases and J lost 7; bases outside the gene matches: 10. Germline loops: CDR1 SGHTA, CDR2 FQGTGA. CDR3 nucleotides: TGTGCCAGCAGCACCCCAGGGGACAGGGACAATACGCAGTATTTT. Amino acid sequence: CASSTPGDRDNTQYF.

The rearrangement links TRBV28 to TRBJ2-2; 7 bases are shared with TRBD1. V trimming: 2 bases; J trimming: 6 bases; junction bases outside the gene matches: 9. Germline CDR1 is MDHEN and CDR2 is SYDVKM. The CDR3 is made up of 16 amino acids. CDR3 residues: CASSLMDRSRPGELFF. CDR3 DNA sequence: TGTGCCAGCAGTTTAATGGACAGGTCGAGGCCCGGGGAGCTGTTTTTT.

V is TRBV7-8 and J is TRBJ2-1; 9 bases line up with TRBD2. The germline gives CDR1 SGHVS, CDR2 FQNEAQ. The CDR3 totals 16 residues. The junction had 3 bases not matched to a gene; V was cut back by 0 bases and J by 3 bases. CDR3 sequence: CASSLAPSGVYNEQFF. The CDR3, as DNA: TGTGCCAGCAGCTTAGCCCCTAGCGGGGTCTACAATGAGCAGTTCTTC.

The chain has TRBV27 and TRBJ2-7; weak D call: TRBD1 (6 bases). The V gene lost 5 bases and the J gene lost 3 bases, with 17 bases spanning the gap. Germline V gene sequence: CDR1 MNHEY, CDR2 SMNVEV (reference sequence). The length of the CDR3 is 15 residues. This CDR3 reads CASSLSGTIRYEQYF. CDR3 DNA: TGTGCCAGCAGTCTCTCCGGGACAATCCGCTACGAGCAGTACTTC.

The genes are TRBV9 and TRBJ2-1, with D possibly TRBD2 on 6 matching bases. The V gene lost 3 bases and the J gene lost 6 bases, with 16 bases spanning the gap. Germline-derived CDR1 and CDR2 are SGDLS and YYNGEE. The CDR3 is 15 residues long. The CDR3 DNA reads TGTGCCAGCAGCGCACCAGCGGGCCCCAGCAATGAGCAGTTCTTC. Translating gives CASSAPAGPSNEQFF.